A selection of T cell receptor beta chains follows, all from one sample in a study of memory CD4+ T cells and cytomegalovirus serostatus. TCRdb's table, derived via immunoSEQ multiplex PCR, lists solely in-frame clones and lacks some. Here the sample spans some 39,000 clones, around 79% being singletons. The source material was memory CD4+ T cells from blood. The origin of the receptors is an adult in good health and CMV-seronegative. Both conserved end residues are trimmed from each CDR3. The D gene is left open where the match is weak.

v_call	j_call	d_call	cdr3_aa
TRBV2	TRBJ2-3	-	ASSVGGTDTQY
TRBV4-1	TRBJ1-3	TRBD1	ASSQAGGAVNTIY
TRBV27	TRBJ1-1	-	ASSLWGGPTGNTEAF
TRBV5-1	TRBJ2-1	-	ASSGGALLSSYNEQF
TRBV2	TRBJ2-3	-	ASTFLGRGTQY
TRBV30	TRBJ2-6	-	AWRLAGANVLT
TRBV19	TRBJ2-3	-	ASSMRKQLTDTQY
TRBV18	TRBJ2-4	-	ASSPGGASAKNIQY
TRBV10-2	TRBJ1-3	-	ASSGDSGNTIY
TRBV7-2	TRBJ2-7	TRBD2	ASRPLAGGLYEQY
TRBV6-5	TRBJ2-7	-	ASSYSPTGTYEQY
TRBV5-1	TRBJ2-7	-	ASVAQGGYEQY
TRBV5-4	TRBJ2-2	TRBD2	ASSSLAGGPAIGELF
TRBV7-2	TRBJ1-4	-	ASSLAGVTNEKLF
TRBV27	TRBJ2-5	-	ASSLGTNLQETQY
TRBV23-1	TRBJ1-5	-	ASSQSKIIDQPQH
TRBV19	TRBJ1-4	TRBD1	ASRPTGSHEKLF
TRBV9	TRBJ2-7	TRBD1	AIRRDRLSYEQY
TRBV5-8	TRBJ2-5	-	ASSLFQETQY
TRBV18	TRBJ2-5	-	ASSPGAKETQY